This entry describes one T cell receptor beta chain. The antigen is not known. The J segment lost 5 bases and the V segment lost 0 bases, leaving 5 bases of the junction unmatched. Per germline, CDR1 SNHLY and CDR2 FYNNEI. This CDR3 is built from 15 residues. The sample belongs to a study of T cell responses to AZD1222 COVID-19 vaccine. The study's findings and limits: Per reports, nearly half of all spike-specific TCRs target regions that are unmutated in variants. Clonal diversity may have been underestimated in mostly white British donors. Spike-specific TCR breadth and depth both grew after two AZD1222 doses. Repertoires were obtained solely post-peak T cell response.

The assay was immunoSEQ multiplex PCR, and TCRdb's table has in-frame clones only and misses some. The sample has about 140,000 clones, 75% to 85% seen once; the top ten hold approximately 8%. The clonotype comes from an adult who received the MenACWY meningococcal vaccine as a control. Sample: peripheral blood, taken 28 days after the second dose of the MenACWY control vaccine. This sequence joins TRBV2 and TRBJ2-5; 8 nucleotides align to TRBD2. This chain's CDR3 is CASSEASGRLETQYF. CDR3 DNA sequence: TGTGCCAGCAGTGAAGCCAGCGGGAGATTGGAGACCCAGTACTTC.